These 17 T cell receptor beta chains were all obtained from the same sample, sequenced in a study of blood T cell repertoires in COVID-19. Method: immunoSEQ multiplex PCR; TCRdb's copy keeps in-frame clones and lacks some. This table holds around 87,000 clones, roughly 85% found once. Specimen: peripheral blood. The receptors stem from a human donor in a cohort sampled during active COVID-19.

The rearrangement links TRBV28 to TRBJ1-5; D might be TRBD1 (6 bases). CDR1 and CDR2 (germline): MDHEN, SYDVKM. The CDR3 runs 14 residues. V lost 8 bases, J lost 3 bases, and 14 bases lay in between. The CDR3 DNA reads TGTGCCAGCTTGACAGGCGAGTTCAATCAGCCCCAGCATTTT. Protein sequence: CASLTGEFNQPQHF.

The V and J genes are TRBV18 and TRBJ2-5; D uncertain. The V gene lost 2 bases and the J gene lost 5 bases, with 9 bases spanning the gap. CDR3 length: 13 amino acids. Germline CDR1 reads KGHSH; CDR2 reads LQKENI. Here the CDR3 DNA reads TGTGCCAGCTCACCAAACGCGCGGGAGACCCAGTACTTC. Translated, it gives CASSPNARETQYF.

The gene calls are TRBV3-1 (or the pseudogene TRBV3-2) and TRBJ1-5; TRBD1 agrees at 9 bases. With 3 bases clipped from V and 6 bases from J, the junction kept 9 bases outside the gene matches. From germline, CDR1 is LGHDT and CDR2 YNNKEL (reference sequence). The CDR3 runs to 16 residues. Here the CDR3 reads CASSHSDRGYSQPQHF. For the CDR3, the DNA is TGTGCCAGCAGCCATTCCGACAGGGGGTACAGTCAGCCCCAGCATTTT.

The genes are TRBV7-8 and TRBJ2-3; 7 bases fit TRBD2. Unmatched junction bases numbered 5, after V lost 3 bases and J lost 2 bases. This CDR3 is built from 15 residues. Germline V gives CDR1 SGHVS, CDR2 FQNEAQ. CDR3 in amino acids: CASSFLAAITDTQYF. The CDR3 bases are TGTGCCAGCAGCTTCCTAGCGGCTATCACAGATACGCAGTATTTT.

The rearrangement joins TRBV12-3 or TRBV12-4 to TRBJ1-1; 11 bases agree with TRBD1. V gave up 6 bases and J gave up 8 bases; unmatched junction bases: 5. The CDR3 runs 13 residues. The CDR3, as DNA: TGTGCCAGCAGAGGCCGGGACAGGGGGGAAGCTTTCTTT. As protein: CASRGRDRGEAFF.

This clone was seen at least ten times. This chain uses TRBV7-2 with TRBJ1-5; TRBD1 is a possible D gene (6 bases). The V and J ends lost 2 bases and 8 bases respectively, with 13 bases between them. The CDR3 is 14 residues long. The germline V gene encodes CDR1 SGHTA and CDR2 FQGNSA. CDR3 coding DNA: TGTGCCAGCAGCTTAAACAGGGCAGGAAAGCCCCAGCATTTT. This sequence encodes CASSLNRAGKPQHF.

Only one count was recorded for this clone. V gene TRBV18 combines with J gene TRBJ1-1; D is ambiguous. Germline V gene sequence: CDR1 KGHSH, CDR2 LQKENI. The CDR3 extends over 13 amino acids. The V and J ends lost 2 bases and 3 bases respectively, with 7 bases between them. The CDR3: CASSPARDTEAFF. The CDR3 DNA reads as TGTGCCAGCTCACCAGCCCGGGACACTGAAGCTTTCTTT.

The V gene is TRBV28, the J gene TRBJ1-1, with 8 bases aligning to TRBD1. Germline V gene sequence: CDR1 MDHEN, CDR2 SYDVKM. J lost 0 bases, V lost 1 base, and 10 bases had no gene match. There are 18 residues in the CDR3. The CDR3 region has the DNA TGTGCCAGCAGTTTATCTGCAGGGGGCTTAGGCGTGAACACTGAAGCTTTCTTT. Translating it yields CASSLSAGGLGVNTEAFF.

This chain connects TRBV3-1 (or the pseudogene TRBV3-2) to TRBJ2-7, with a possible D match to TRBD2 (6 bases). In germline, CDR1 is LGHDT, CDR2 YNNKEL (reference sequence). The length of the CDR3 is 13 residues. Between the trimmed V and J ends, which lost 8 bases and 3 bases, there was a span of 14 bases. The CDR3 loop is CASHHAGNYEQYF. CDR3 bases: TGTGCCAGCCACCATGCGGGGAACTACGAGCAGTACTTC.

The gene calls are TRBV9 and TRBJ2-1; no clear D. Germline V CDR1 and CDR2: SGDLS, YYNGEE. CDR3 length: 11 residues. With 3 bases removed from V and 6 bases from J, the gap between germline ends came to 4 bases. The chain's CDR3 is CASSASNEQFF. CDR3 DNA: TGTGCCAGCAGCGCCTCCAATGAGCAGTTCTTC.

The chain has TRBV6-5 and TRBJ2-5; no clear D. Trimming took 0 bases from V and 6 from J, leaving 14 bases between them. The CDR3 length is 15 residues. The germline V gene has CDR1 MNHEY and CDR2 SVGAGI. CDR3 coding DNA: TGTGCCAGCAGTTACTCACCGGGTGGCGGAAAGACCCAGTACTTC. Protein: CASSYSPGGGKTQYF.

The gene calls are TRBV6-5 and TRBJ2-5; TRBD1 matches 7 bases. The V segment lost 6 bases and the J segment 1 base; nucleotides outside the gene matches: 8. CDR3 length: 15 residues. Germline assignment: CDR1 MNHEY and CDR2 SVGAGI. DNA of the CDR3: TGTGCCAGCAGATTGACAGGGTCGCTCCAAGAGACCCAGTACTTC. This translates into CASRLTGSLQETQYF.

The rearrangement uses TRBV29-1 and TRBJ2-1; 12 nucleotides align to TRBD2. CDR1 is SQVTM, CDR2 ANQGSEA, per germline. This CDR3 is built from 15 residues. Trimming removed 5 bases from V and 8 bases from J; junction bases left unmatched: 10. In nucleotides, the CDR3 is TGCAGCGTTAAGCTAGCGGGAGGGAATTTAGATGAGCAGTTCTTC. Amino acid sequence: CSVKLAGGNLDEQFF.

The chain recombines TRBV6-5 with TRBJ2-2, with D possibly matching TRBD1 (6 bases). V gave up 6 bases and J gave up 4 bases, with 15 bases separating them. The CDR3 has 15 amino acids. CDR1 and CDR2 (germline): MNHEY, SVGAGI. CDR3 in amino acids: CASRRTVDSTGELFF. As DNA, the CDR3 is TGTGCCAGCAGGAGGACAGTAGATTCCACCGGGGAGCTGTTTTTT.

The chain carries TRBV28 and TRBJ2-1; 9 bases line up with TRBD2. The CDR3 length is 15 residues. With V trimmed by 6 bases and J by 5 bases, 8 bases remained unmatched. Germline CDR1 MDHEN, CDR2 SYDVKM. The CDR3 DNA follows: TGTGCCAGCAGGTACGGGACTAGCAAGGACAATGAGCAGTTCTTC. It codes for CASRYGTSKDNEQFF.

The chain couples TRBV6-2 or TRBV6-3 to TRBJ2-7; D is ambiguous. Trimming cost V 4 bases and J 6 bases, with 10 bases left between them. Germline V gene lookup returns CDR1 MNHEY and CDR2 SVGEGT. The CDR3 extends over 12 amino acids. This CDR3 is CASSLVAGEQYF. The CDR3 DNA sequence: TGTGCCAGCAGTTTAGTGGCAGGCGAGCAGTACTTC.

J is TRBJ1-6 and V is TRBV6-2 or TRBV6-3; TRBD1 matches 8 bases. Germline V gene sequence: CDR1 MNHEY, CDR2 SVGEGT. V shed 6 bases and J 5 bases; nucleotides not matched to a gene: 9. This CDR3 spans 16 amino acids. CDR3 loop: CASSPLGQGDNSPLHF. As DNA, the CDR3 is TGTGCCAGCAGCCCGCTCGGACAGGGAGATAATTCACCCCTCCACTTT.